The 14 T cell receptor beta chains in this list originate from one sample, sequenced in a study of T cells expressing NK-cell markers. With the 5' RACE reads reprocessed, TCRdb shows one record per CDR3 protein and no DNA. This sample's clone table lists about 160,000 distinct CDR3 sequences. The sample taken for sequencing was blood T cells: a sorted CD56 or NKG2C T cell subset, CD4+ or CD8+ T cells, or bulk PBMC T cells (not recorded which). These TCRs come from a man aged 18-69 years in good health.

The J gene is TRBJ1-1, the V gene TRBV9; TCRdb proposes TRBD1, but this gene call is untestable without DNA. Germline V CDR1 and CDR2: SGDLS, YYNGEE. The CDR3 contains 15 residues. The chain's CDR3 is CASSVVGQGNTEAFF.

This chain's CDR3 is CSASLLGGLLDEQFF. The rearrangement uses TRBV20-1 and TRBJ2-1; the TCRdb call, TRBD2, lacks DNA for checking. From germline, CDR1 is DFQATT and CDR2 SNEGSKA (reference sequence). CDR3 length: 15 amino acids.

The V and J genes are TRBV29-1 and TRBJ1-2; TCRdb picks TRBD1, but there is no DNA to check that call. The CDR3 has 12 amino acids. Germline loops: CDR1 SQVTM, CDR2 ANQGSEA. The CDR3 loop is CSVDGQADGYTF.

V gene TRBV28 combines with J gene TRBJ1-3; the D call of TRBD1 rests on TCRdb alone, since no DNA is present to check it. The CDR3 is made up of 15 amino acids. CDR1 and CDR2 from the germline V gene are MDHEN and SYDVKM. CDR3: CASSRQAPRGNTIYF.

CDR3 amino acids: CASSLVLRKDGTEDSNQPQHF. V usage is TRBV11-2 and J usage is TRBJ1-5. This CDR3 comprises 21 residues. Looked up from germline, CDR1 is SGHAT and CDR2 is FQNNGV.

The chain couples TRBV28 to TRBJ1-1. This CDR3 has 14 amino acids. Per the germline V gene, CDR1 is MDHEN and CDR2 is SYDVKM. CDR3 in amino acids: CASSRFRTATEAFF.

The rearrangement joins TRBV5-6 to TRBJ2-2. This CDR3 region has 12 residues. Per germline, CDR1 SGHDT and CDR2 YYEEEE. Here the CDR3 reads CASSLVSGELFF.

This chain uses TRBV25-1 with TRBJ1-4. The CDR3 is 14 residues long. The V gene's germline CDR1 is MGHDK and CDR2 SYGVNS. CDR3 sequence: CASSEIEWDEKLFF. The full variable domain, rest sourced from reference TRBV25-1 and TRBJ1-4, is EADIYQTPRYLVIGTGKKITLECSQTMGHDKMYWYQQDPGMELHLIHYSYGVNSTEKGDLSSESTVSRIRTEHFPLTLESARPSHTSQYLCASSEIEWDEKLFFGSGTQLSVL.

J is TRBJ2-7 and V is TRBV9; absent DNA, TCRdb's TRBD2 call cannot be checked. This CDR3 spans 15 amino acids. Germline V gene lookup returns CDR1 SGDLS and CDR2 YYNGEE. This CDR3 is CASSPLAGGLGEQYF.

The chain is built from TRBV15 and TRBJ1-1; TCRdb's D call, TRBD1, is unchecked because there is no DNA. CDR3 size: 16 residues. Germline CDR1 and CDR2: LNHNV and YYDKDF (reference sequence). The CDR3 is CATSRPTTGANAEAFF.

CDR3 protein: CASSPFPQVLSQSSYNEQFF. The chain carries TRBV27 and TRBJ2-1; the D gene TCRdb calls, TRBD1, cannot be checked with no DNA. This CDR3 comprises 20 residues. Per germline, CDR1 MNHEY and CDR2 SMNVEV (reference sequence).

V is TRBV3-1 and J is TRBJ2-7; the D call of TRBD1 rests on TCRdb alone, since no DNA is present to check it. The length of the CDR3 is 17 residues. CDR1 is LGHDT, CDR2 YNNKEL, per germline (reference sequence). CDR3 sequence: CASSHTLGRPGRNEQYF.

The chain employs TRBV27 and TRBJ2-3; TCRdb returns TRBD1, unconfirmable since there is no DNA. Germline CDR1 and CDR2: MNHEY and SMNVEV (reference sequence). CDR3 size: 16 residues. The CDR3 here is CASSPLGQENTDTQYF.

CDR3: CASSFGSVTGGGGYGYTF. The rearrangement uses TRBV12-3 or TRBV12-4 and TRBJ1-2; there is no DNA to check the TCRdb D call of TRBD1. The CDR3 totals 18 residues.